This TCR beta chain appears in the sequencing data of a study of T cells in women clearing cervical HPV infection. The repertoire was sequenced with immunoSEQ multiplex PCR; TCRdb's copy has only in-frame clones and lacks some. This sample contains 20,000 to 25,000 clones. With respect to this clone: The read ends 3 residues shy of where the CDR3 ends; the end is completed using the germline J gene.

The length of the CDR3 is 13 residues. The germline V gene has CDR1 MNHEY and CDR2 SVGEGT. V gave up 0 bases and J gave up 5 bases, with 7 bases separating them. The chain recombines TRBV6-2 or TRBV6-3 with TRBJ1-2; D remains ambiguous. Sequenced sample: blood buffy coat. The receptor was derived from a woman aged 18 to 75 with a cervical HPV16 infection that either progressed to CIN3+ or cleared (not recorded which). The chain's CDR3 is CASSYSQEYGYTF. The covered CDR3 bases are TGTGCCAGCAGTTACTCGCAGGAATATGGC.